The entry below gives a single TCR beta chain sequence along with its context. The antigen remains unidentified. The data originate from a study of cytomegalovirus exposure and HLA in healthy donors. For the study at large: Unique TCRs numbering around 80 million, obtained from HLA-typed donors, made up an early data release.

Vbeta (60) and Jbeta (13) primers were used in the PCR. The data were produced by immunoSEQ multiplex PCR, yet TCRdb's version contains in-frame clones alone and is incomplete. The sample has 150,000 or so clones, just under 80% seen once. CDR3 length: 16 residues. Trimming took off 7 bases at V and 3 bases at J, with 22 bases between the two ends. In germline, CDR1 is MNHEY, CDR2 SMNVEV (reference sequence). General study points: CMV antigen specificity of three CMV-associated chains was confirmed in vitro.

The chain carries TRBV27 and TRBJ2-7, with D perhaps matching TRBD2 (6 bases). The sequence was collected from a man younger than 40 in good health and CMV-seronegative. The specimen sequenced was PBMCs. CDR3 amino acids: CASTLRSGRSFYEQYF. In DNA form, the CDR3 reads TGTGCCAGCACCCTTCGGTCCGGGAGATCATTCTACGAGCAGTACTTC.